The present TCR beta chain was sequenced within a study of CD8 T cells in ankylosing spondylitis. Study-wide results and caveats: One TCR beta motif, made up of several highly homologous variants, appeared characteristic of ankylosing spondylitis blood.

This clonotype was seen at least ten times. Its target is not known. Quantitative barcoded 5'-RACE was used to prepare TCR beta libraries. TCRdb processed the 5' RACE reads anew with MiXCR; each CDR3 protein has one entry. The sample records 200,000 to 250,000 distinct CDR3 sequences, roughly a tenth being singletons. This CDR3 has 16 amino acids. The V end lost 3 bases, the J end lost 0 bases, and 15 bases lay between the germline ends. Germline values: CDR1 SGDLS, CDR2 YYNGEE. V gene TRBV9 combines with J gene TRBJ1-1; TRBD1 is a possible D gene (5 bases). The receptor comes from a male donor with ankylosing spondylitis or in good health (not recorded which). Material for sequencing was blood, either unsorted or a sorted T cell fraction (not recorded which). CDR3 sequence reads: CASSATARSVNTEAFF. CDR3 coding DNA: TGTGCCAGCAGCGCGACAGCGAGGAGTGTGAACACTGAAGCTTTCTTT.